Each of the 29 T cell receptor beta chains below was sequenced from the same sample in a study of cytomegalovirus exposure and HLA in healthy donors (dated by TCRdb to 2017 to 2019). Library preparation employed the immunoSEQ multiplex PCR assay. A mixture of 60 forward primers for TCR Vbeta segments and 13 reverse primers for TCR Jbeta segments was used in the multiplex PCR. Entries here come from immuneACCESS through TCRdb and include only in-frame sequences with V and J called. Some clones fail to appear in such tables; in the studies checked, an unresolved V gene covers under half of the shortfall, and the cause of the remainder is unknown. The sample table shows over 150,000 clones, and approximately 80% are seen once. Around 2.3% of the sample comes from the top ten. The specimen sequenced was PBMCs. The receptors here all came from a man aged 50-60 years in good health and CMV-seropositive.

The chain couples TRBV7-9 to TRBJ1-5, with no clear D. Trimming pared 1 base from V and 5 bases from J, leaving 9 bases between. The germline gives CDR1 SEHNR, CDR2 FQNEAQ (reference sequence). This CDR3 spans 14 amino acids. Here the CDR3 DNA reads TGTGCCAGCAGCTTAGACCGCGGGGATCAGCCCCAGCATTTT. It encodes CASSLDRGDQPQHF.

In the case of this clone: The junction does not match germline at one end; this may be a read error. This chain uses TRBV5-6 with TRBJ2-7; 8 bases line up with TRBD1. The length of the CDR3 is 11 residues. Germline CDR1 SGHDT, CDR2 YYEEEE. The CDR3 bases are TGTGCCAGCAGCTTGAGCGGACAGGGAGTCTTC. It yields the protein CASSLSGQGVF.

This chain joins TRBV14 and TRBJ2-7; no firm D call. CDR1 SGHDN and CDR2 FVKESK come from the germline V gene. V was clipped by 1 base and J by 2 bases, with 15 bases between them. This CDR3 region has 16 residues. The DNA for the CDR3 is TGTGCCAGCAGCCAAGGGGCATCCAGCCGACCCTACGAGCAGTACTTC. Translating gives CASSQGASSRPYEQYF.

DNA of the CDR3: TGTGCCAGACCCTCGGCAGGGGGATGGGCAGTGGATACGCAGTATTTT. Amino acids: CARPSAGGWAVDTQYF. The J gene is TRBJ2-3, the V gene TRBV7-5; the table's D call of TRBD1 was not tested on the DNA. TRBV7-5 is a pseudogene. The CDR3 is made up of 16 amino acids.

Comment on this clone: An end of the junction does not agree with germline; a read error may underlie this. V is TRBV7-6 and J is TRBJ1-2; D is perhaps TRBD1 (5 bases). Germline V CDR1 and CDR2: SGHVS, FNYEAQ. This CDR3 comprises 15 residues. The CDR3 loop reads CVSSTGTGIIGGYTF. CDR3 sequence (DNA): TGTGTCAGCAGCACCGGGACTGGTATAATTGGTGGCTACACCTTC. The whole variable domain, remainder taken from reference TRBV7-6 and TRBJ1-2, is GAGVSQSPRYKVTKRGQDVALRCDPISGHVSLYWYRQALGQGPEFLTYFNYEAQQDKSGLPNDRFSAERPEGSISTLTIQRTEQRDSAMYRCVSSTGTGIIGGYTFGSGTRLTVV.

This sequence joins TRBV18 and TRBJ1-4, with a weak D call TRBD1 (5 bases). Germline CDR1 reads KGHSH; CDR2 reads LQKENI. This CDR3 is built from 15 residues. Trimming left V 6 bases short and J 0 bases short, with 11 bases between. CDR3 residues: CASSDRGATNEKLFF. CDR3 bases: TGTGCCAGCTCGGACCGGGGGGCAACTAATGAAAAACTGTTTTTT.

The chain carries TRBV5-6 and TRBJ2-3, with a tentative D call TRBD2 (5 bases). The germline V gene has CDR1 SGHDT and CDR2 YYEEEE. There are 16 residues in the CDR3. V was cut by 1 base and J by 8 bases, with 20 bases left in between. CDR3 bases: TGTGCCAGCAGCTTGTTTCCCACTAGGGTTGAAGTTACGCAGTATTTT. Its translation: CASSLFPTRVEVTQYF.

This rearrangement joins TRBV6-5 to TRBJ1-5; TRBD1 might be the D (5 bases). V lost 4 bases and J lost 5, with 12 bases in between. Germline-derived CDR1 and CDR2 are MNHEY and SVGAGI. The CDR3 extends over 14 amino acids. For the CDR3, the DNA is TGTGCCAGCAGTTCGCAGGGTAGTCATCAGCCCCAGCATTTT. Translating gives CASSSQGSHQPQHF.

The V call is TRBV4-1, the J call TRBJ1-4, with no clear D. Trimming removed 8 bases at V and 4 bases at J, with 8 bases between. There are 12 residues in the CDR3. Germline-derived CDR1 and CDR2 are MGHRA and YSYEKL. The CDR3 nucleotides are TGCGCCAGCGGCGAGGTTAATGAAAAACTGTTTTTT. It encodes CASGEVNEKLFF.

The CDR3 DNA sequence: TGTGCCAGCAGCCCGACTCCGGGGGGAAGGGGGGGCACCGGGGAGCTGTTTTTT. Protein: CASSPTPGGRGGTGELFF. V gene TRBV25-1 combines with J gene TRBJ2-2, with D perhaps matching TRBD2 (7 bases). V lost 6 bases and J lost 4, with 24 bases in between. The CDR3 covers 18 residues. Germline CDR1 MGHDK, CDR2 SYGVNS. Together with reference TRBV25-1 and TRBJ2-2, the CDR3 gives the full variable domain: EADIYQTPRYLVIGTGKKITLECSQTMGHDKMYWYQQDPGMELHLIHYSYGVNSTEKGDLSSESTVSRIRTEHFPLTLESARPSHTSQYLCASSPTPGGRGGTGELFFGEGSRLTVL.

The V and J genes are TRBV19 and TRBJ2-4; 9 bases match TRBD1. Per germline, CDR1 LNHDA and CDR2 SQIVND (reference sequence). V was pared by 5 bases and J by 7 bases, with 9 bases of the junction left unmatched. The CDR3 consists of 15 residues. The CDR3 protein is CASSPDRGMENIQYF. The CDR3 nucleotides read TGTGCCAGTAGTCCCGACAGGGGGATGGAGAACATTCAGTACTTC.

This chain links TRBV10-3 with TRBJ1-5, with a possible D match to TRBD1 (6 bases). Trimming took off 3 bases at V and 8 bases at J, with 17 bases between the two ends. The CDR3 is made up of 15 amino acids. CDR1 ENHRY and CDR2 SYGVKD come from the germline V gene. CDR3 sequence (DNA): TGTGCCATCAGTGAATCGGGGGGGCGTGTTGAGCCCCAGCATTTT. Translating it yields CAISESGGRVEPQHF.

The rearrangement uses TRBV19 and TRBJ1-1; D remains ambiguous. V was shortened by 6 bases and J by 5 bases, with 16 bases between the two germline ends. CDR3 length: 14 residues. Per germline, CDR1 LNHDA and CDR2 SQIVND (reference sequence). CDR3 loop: CASRSGRGKTEAFF. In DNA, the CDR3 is TGTGCCAGTAGATCAGGCCGGGGAAAGACTGAAGCTTTCTTT.

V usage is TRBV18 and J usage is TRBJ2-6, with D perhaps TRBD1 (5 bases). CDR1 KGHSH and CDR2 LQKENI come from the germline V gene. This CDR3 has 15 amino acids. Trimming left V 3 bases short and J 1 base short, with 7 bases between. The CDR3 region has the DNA TGTGCCAGCTCACCCCCAGGGTCTGGGGCCAACGTCCTGACTTTC. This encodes CASSPPGSGANVLTF.

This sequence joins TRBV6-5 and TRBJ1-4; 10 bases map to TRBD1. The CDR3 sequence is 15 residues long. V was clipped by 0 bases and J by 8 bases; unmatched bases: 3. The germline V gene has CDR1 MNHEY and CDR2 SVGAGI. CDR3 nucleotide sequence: TGTGCCAGCAGTTACTCGACAGGGGGCATCGAAAAACTGTTTTTT. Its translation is CASSYSTGGIEKLFF.

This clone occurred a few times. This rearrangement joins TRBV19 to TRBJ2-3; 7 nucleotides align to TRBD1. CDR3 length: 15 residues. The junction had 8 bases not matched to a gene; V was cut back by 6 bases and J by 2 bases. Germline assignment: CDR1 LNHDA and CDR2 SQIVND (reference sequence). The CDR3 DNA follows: TGTGCCAGTAGGGAGACAGGGTTGAACACAGATACGCAGTATTTT. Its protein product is CASRETGLNTDTQYF.

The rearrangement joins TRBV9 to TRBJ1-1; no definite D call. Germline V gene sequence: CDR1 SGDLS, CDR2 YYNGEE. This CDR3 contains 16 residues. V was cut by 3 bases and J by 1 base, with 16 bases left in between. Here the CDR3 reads CASSALVGLRNTEAFF. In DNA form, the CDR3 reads TGTGCCAGCAGCGCCCTCGTCGGACTTCGGAACACTGAAGCTTTCTTT.

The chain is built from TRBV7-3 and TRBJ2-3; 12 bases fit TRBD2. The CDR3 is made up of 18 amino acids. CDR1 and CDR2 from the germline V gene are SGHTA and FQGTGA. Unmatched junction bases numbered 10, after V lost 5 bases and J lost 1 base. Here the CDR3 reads CASSRGLAGKGGTDTQYF. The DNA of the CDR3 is TGTGCCAGCAGCCGAGGACTAGCGGGGAAAGGTGGCACAGATACGCAGTATTTT.

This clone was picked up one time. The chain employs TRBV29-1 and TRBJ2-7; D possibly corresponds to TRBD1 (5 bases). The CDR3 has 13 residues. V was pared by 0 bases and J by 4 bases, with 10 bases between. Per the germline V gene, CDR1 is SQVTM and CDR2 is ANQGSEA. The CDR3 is CSVEDPAGYEQYF. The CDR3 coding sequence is TGCAGCGTTGAAGATCCGGCAGGGTACGAGCAGTACTTC.

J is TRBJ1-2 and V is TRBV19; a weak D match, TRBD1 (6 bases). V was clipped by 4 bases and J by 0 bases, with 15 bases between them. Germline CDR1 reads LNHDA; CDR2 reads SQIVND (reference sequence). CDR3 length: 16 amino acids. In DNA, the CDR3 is TGTGCCAGTAGTAGCCTTCGACAGGTAGCTAACTATGGCTACACCTTC. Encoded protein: CASSSLRQVANYGYTF. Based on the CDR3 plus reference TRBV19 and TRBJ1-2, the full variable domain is DGGITQSPKYLFRKEGQNVTLSCEQNLNHDAMYWYRQDPGQGLRLIYYSQIVNDFQKGDIAEGYSVSREKKESFPLTVTSAQKNPTAFYLCASSSLRQVANYGYTFGSGTRLTVV.

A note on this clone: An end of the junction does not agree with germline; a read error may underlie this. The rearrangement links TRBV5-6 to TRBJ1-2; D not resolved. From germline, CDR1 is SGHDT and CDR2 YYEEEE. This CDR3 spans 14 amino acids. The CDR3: CASSLGAGPYGCTF. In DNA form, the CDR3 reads TGTGCCAGCAGCTTGGGAGCAGGCCCCTATGGCTGCACCTTC. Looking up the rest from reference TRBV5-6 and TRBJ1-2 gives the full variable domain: DAGVTQSPTHLIKTRGQQVTLRCSPKSGHDTVSWYQQALGQGPQFIFQYYEEEERQRGNFPDRFSGHQFPNYSSELNVNALLLGDSALYLCASSLGAGPYGCTFGSGTRLTVV.

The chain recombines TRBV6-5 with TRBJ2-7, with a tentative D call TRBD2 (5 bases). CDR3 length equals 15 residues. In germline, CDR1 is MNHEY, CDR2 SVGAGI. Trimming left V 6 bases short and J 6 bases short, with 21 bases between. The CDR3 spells CASSPTNGGIGEQYF. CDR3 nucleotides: TGTGCCAGCAGCCCCACCAATGGAGGTATTGGCGAGCAGTACTTC.

The CDR3 sequence is CASTLGLAGGRETQYF. CDR3 DNA: TGTGCCAGCACCCTAGGACTAGCGGGGGGGAGAGAGACCCAGTACTTC. This rearrangement joins TRBV6-6 to TRBJ2-5; TRBD2 aligns across 15 bases. The CDR3 loop spans 16 amino acids. The ends lost 7 bases at V and 4 bases at J; junction bases unmatched: 7. Germline CDR1 reads MNHNY; CDR2 reads SVGAGI (reference sequence).

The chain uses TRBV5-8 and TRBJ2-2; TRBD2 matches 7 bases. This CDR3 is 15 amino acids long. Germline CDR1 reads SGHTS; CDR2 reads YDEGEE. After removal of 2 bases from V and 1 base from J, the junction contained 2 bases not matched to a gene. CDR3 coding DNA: TGTGCCAGCAGCTTCCGGGGGGTGAACACCGGGGAGCTGTTTTTT. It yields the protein CASSFRGVNTGELFF.

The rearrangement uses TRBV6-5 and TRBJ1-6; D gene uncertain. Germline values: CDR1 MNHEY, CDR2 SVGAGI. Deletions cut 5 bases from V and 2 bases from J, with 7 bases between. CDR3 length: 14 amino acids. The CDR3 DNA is TGTGCCAGCAGTAGCGAGGCCTATAATTCACCCCTCCACTTT. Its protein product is CASSSEAYNSPLHF.

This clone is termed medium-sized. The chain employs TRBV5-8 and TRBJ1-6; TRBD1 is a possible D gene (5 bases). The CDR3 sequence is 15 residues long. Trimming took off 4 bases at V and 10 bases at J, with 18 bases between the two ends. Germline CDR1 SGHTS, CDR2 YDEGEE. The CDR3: CASSRRTYGFSPLHF. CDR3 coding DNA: TGTGCCAGCAGCCGCCGGACATATGGGTTCTCACCCCTCCACTTT.

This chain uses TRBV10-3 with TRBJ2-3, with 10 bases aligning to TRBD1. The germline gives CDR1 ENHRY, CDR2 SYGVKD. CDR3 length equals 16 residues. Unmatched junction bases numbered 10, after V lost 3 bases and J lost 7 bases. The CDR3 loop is CAISDGGQGRRNTQYF. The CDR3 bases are TGTGCCATCAGTGATGGGGGACAGGGGAGAAGGAATACGCAGTATTTT.

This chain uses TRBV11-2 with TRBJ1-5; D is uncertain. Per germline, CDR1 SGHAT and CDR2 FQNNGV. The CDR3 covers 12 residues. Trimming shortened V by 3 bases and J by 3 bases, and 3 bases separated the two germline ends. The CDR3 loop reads CASSFLNQPQHF. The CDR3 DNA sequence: TGTGCCAGCAGCTTCCTCAATCAGCCCCAGCATTTT.

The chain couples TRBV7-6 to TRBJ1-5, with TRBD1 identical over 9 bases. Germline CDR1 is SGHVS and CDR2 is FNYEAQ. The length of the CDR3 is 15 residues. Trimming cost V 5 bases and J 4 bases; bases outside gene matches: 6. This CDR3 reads CASSPGQGWNQPQHF. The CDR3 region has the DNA TGTGCCAGCAGCCCGGGACAGGGTTGGAATCAGCCCCAGCATTTT.